This T cell receptor (beta chain) was captured by sequencing in a study of OX40 agonist ivuxolimab in advanced cancers. Study summary: Mean age 60 years, range about 23 to 79; roughly 82% male.

This CDR3 has 15 amino acids. The V and J ends lost 2 bases and 4 bases, in that order; junction bases with no gene match: 6. CDR1 is LNHDA and CDR2 is SQIVND in the germline V gene (reference sequence). Comments on this clone: Its antigen is not known.

Clones were read by immunoSEQ multiplex PCR, and TCRdb kept only the in-frame ones, dropping some. The sample includes 57,000 or so clones, roughly 90% of them seen just once. Regarding the study as a whole: Expanded clones belonging to CD8+ T cells outnumbered, on average, those of CD4+.

The clonotype was recovered from an adult with an advanced solid tumor such as melanoma, head and neck, liver or kidney cancer. The rearrangement uses TRBV19 and TRBJ2-7; TRBD2 matches 9 bases. The sequencing here drew on CD4+ or CD8+ T cells sorted from blood, taken in a trial of the OX40 agonist ivuxolimab. The CDR3 nucleotides read TGTGCCAGTAGTATATCGAGCGGGAGGCTTTACGAGCAGTACTTC. This encodes CASSISSGRLYEQYF.